Listed here are 28 T cell receptor beta chains from one sample, sequenced in a study of blood T cell repertoires in COVID-19. The data were produced by immunoSEQ multiplex PCR, yet TCRdb's version contains in-frame clones alone and is incomplete. The sample holds about 180,000 clones; around 83% are singletons and the top ten take about 1.6%. The sequenced material came from peripheral blood. These receptors were collected from a human donor in a cohort sampled during active COVID-19.

The V call is TRBV19, the J call TRBJ2-7; D unresolved. Germline-derived CDR1 and CDR2 are LNHDA and SQIVND (reference sequence). The CDR3 runs 13 residues. The germline V and J ends were trimmed by 4 bases and 3 bases, with 10 bases remaining between them. The CDR3 DNA sequence: TGTGCCAGTAGTAGGGCCCCGAGCTACGAGCAGTACTTC. The encoded protein is CASSRAPSYEQYF.

This chain uses TRBV7-9 with TRBJ2-7, with 9 bases identical to TRBD2. The V gene's germline CDR1 is SEHNR and CDR2 FQNEAQ (reference sequence). This CDR3 has 14 residues. The V segment lost 6 bases and the J segment 7 bases; nucleotides outside the gene matches: 10. The CDR3 DNA is TGTGCCAGCAGTCTGACTAGCGGAGGGCGAGAGCAGTACTTC. Protein sequence: CASSLTSGGREQYF.

The V gene is TRBV7-2, the J gene TRBJ2-7; TRBD2 matches 13 bases. Trimming at V came to 3 bases and at J to 5 bases, leaving 4 bases not matched to a gene. From germline, CDR1 is SGHTA and CDR2 FQGNSA. The CDR3 covers 15 residues. The DNA for the CDR3 is TGTGCCAGCAGCTTCCCGGGACTAGCGGGGAACGAGCAGTACTTC. It codes for CASSFPGLAGNEQYF. Using reference TRBV7-2 and TRBJ2-7 for the parts outside the CDR3, the full variable domain is GAGVSQSPSNKVTEKGKDVELRCDPISGHTALYWYRQSLGQGLEFLIYFQGNSAPDKSGLPSDRFSAERTGGSVSTLTIQRTQQEDSAVYLCASSFPGLAGNEQYFGPGTRLTVT.

This chain uses TRBV24-1 with TRBJ2-7; TRBD2 agrees at 12 bases. V shed 10 bases, J shed 3 bases, and the junction held 3 bases outside the gene matches. CDR3 length equals 13 residues. Germline V gene data show CDR1 as KGHDR and CDR2 as SFDVKD. The CDR3 sequence: CATETSGSYEQYF. The CDR3 DNA follows: TGTGCCACGGAGACTAGCGGGAGCTACGAGCAGTACTTC.

This chain links TRBV7-9 with TRBJ1-5; 7 bases agree with TRBD1. The junction had 4 bases not matched to a gene; V was cut back by 7 bases and J by 4 bases. This CDR3 contains 13 residues. Per germline, CDR1 SEHNR and CDR2 FQNEAQ (reference sequence). This chain's CDR3 is CASTATGNQPQHF. The CDR3 DNA reads TGTGCCAGCACCGCGACAGGGAATCAGCCCCAGCATTTT.

The rearrangement uses TRBV18 and TRBJ2-2, with 10 bases matching TRBD2. Germline CDR1 is KGHSH and CDR2 is LQKENI. This CDR3 has 17 residues. The V gene end was trimmed by 5 bases and the J gene end by 5 bases; junction bases not matched to a gene: 11. CDR3: CASSRSPAGGRTGELFF. The CDR3 DNA sequence: TGTGCCAGCTCAAGGTCTCCAGCGGGAGGGCGGACCGGGGAGCTGTTTTTT.

The chain joins TRBV3-1 (or the pseudogene TRBV3-2) to TRBJ2-3; 9 bases align to TRBD2. The V gene's germline CDR1 is LGHDT and CDR2 YNNKEL (reference sequence). Trimming cost V 0 bases and J 2 bases; bases outside gene matches: 9. The CDR3 spans 18 residues. The CDR3 reads CASSQDWGVAGATDTQYF. CDR3 DNA sequence: TGTGCCAGCAGCCAAGATTGGGGGGTAGCGGGGGCCACAGATACGCAGTATTTT.

V usage is TRBV18 and J usage is TRBJ1-3; 8 bases align to TRBD1. The CDR3 loop spans 17 amino acids. CDR1 and CDR2 from the germline V gene are KGHSH and LQKENI. Losses at the gene ends were 3 bases for V and 4 bases for J; bases not matched to a gene: 11. This CDR3 reads CASSPTAGGAFGNTIYF. CDR3 bases: TGTGCCAGCTCACCCACGGCAGGGGGCGCTTTCGGAAACACCATATATTTT.

V and J are TRBV12-1 and TRBJ2-6; the table's D call, TRBD2, was not checked against the DNA. TRBV12-1 is recorded as a pseudogene. The CDR3 has 22 residues. CDR3 sequence (DNA): TGTGCCAGCAGCCGGAAGGGACTAGCGGGATTTACCCCTAACCCTGGGGCCAACGTCCTGACTTTC. Protein: CASSRKGLAGFTPNPGANVLTF.

This clone was detected only once. The V gene is TRBV27, the J gene TRBJ1-2, with D possibly matching TRBD1 (5 bases). The CDR3 covers 15 residues. Germline CDR1 is MNHEY and CDR2 is SMNVEV (reference sequence). V was trimmed by 3 bases and J by 2 bases, leaving 13 bases between them. CDR3 region: CASSFKAGRNYGYTF. Here the CDR3 DNA reads TGTGCCAGCAGTTTCAAGGCAGGGAGGAACTATGGCTACACCTTC.

The CDR3 region is CASSQTSGRAGEQYF. In DNA form, the CDR3 reads TGTGCCAGCAGCCAGACTAGCGGGAGGGCCGGCGAGCAGTACTTC. The rearrangement joins TRBV2 to TRBJ2-7; 14 positions match TRBD2. The V and J ends lost 6 bases and 6 bases, in that order; junction bases with no gene match: 7. This CDR3 is built from 15 residues. Germline V lookup: CDR1 SNHLY, CDR2 FYNNEI.

V is TRBV7-2 and J is TRBJ2-7, with TRBD2 matching over 9 bases. The CDR3 loop spans 18 amino acids. CDR1 SGHTA and CDR2 FQGNSA come from the germline V gene. V lost 0 bases and J lost 1; bases outside the gene matches: 10. The DNA of the CDR3 is TGTGCCAGCAGCTTAGCCCCAAGGGGGAGCGGGAGGTCCTACGAGCAGTACTTC. This sequence encodes CASSLAPRGSGRSYEQYF. The variable domain in full, with the rest retrieved from reference TRBV7-2 and TRBJ2-7, is GAGVSQSPSNKVTEKGKDVELRCDPISGHTALYWYRQSLGQGLEFLIYFQGNSAPDKSGLPSDRFSAERTGGSVSTLTIQRTQQEDSAVYLCASSLAPRGSGRSYEQYFGPGTRLTVT.

The chain couples TRBV18 to TRBJ2-7, with D perhaps matching TRBD1 (8 bases). Trimming took 4 bases from V and 2 from J, leaving 15 bases between them. The CDR3 consists of 15 residues. Germline CDR1 reads KGHSH; CDR2 reads LQKENI. CDR3 DNA sequence: TGTGCCAGCTCACTGGGGGGGACAGGCCCCTACGAGCAGTACTTC. Protein: CASSLGGTGPYEQYF. Full variable domain (missing parts from reference TRBV18 and TRBJ2-7): NAGVMQNPRHLVRRRGQEARLRCSPMKGHSHVYWYRQLPEEGLKFMVYLQKENIIDESGMPKERFSAEFPKEGPSILRIQQVVRGDSAAYFCASSLGGTGPYEQYFGPGTRLTVT.

The chain has TRBV5-1 and TRBJ1-2, with 8 bases that match TRBD1. V trimming: 3 bases; J trimming: 4 bases; junction bases outside the gene matches: 5. This CDR3 is 14 amino acids long. The germline V gene has CDR1 SGHRS and CDR2 YFSETQ. CDR3 nucleotide sequence: TGCGCCAGCAGCTCTCCGGGACAGGCCTATGGCTACACCTTC. Amino acid sequence: CASSSPGQAYGYTF.

The CDR3 DNA follows: TGTGCCAGCAGCCCCGGGGGTCACACTGAAGCTTTCTTT. Its protein product is CASSPGGHTEAFF. The rearrangement uses TRBV7-3 and TRBJ1-1, with D maybe TRBD1 (5 bases). The germline gives CDR1 SGHTA, CDR2 FQGTGA. The V end was cut by 5 bases, the J end by 3 bases, with 10 bases between. The CDR3 has 13 residues.

This clone was seen a handful of times. The V call is TRBV4-2, the J call TRBJ2-1, with 7 positions matching TRBD2. Trimming removed 0 bases from V and 8 bases from J; junction bases left unmatched: 4. CDR3 length: 14 amino acids. CDR1 and CDR2 (germline): LGHNA, YNFKEQ. This CDR3 reads CASSQDRTSHEQFF. The DNA of the CDR3 is TGTGCCAGCAGCCAAGATCGGACTAGTCATGAGCAGTTCTTC.

The rearrangement joins TRBV4-3 to TRBJ2-7, with 10 bases lining up with TRBD1. The CDR3 sequence is 15 residues long. CDR1 and CDR2 from the germline V gene are LGHNA and YSLEER. V shed 4 bases, J shed 2 bases, and the junction held 5 bases outside the gene matches. The CDR3: CASSPGTGVPYEQYF. DNA of the CDR3: TGCGCCAGCAGCCCCGGGACAGGGGTCCCCTACGAGCAGTACTTC.

The gene calls are TRBV6-5 and TRBJ1-1; a weak D match, TRBD1 (6 bases). Germline V gene lookup returns CDR1 MNHEY and CDR2 SVGAGI. This CDR3 is built from 13 residues. The germline V and J ends were trimmed by 6 bases and 7 bases, with 15 bases remaining between them. The CDR3 bases are TGTGCCAGCAGCCTAACAGGGACCAGTGAAGCTTTCTTT. Protein: CASSLTGTSEAFF.

The chain couples TRBV6-2 or TRBV6-3 to TRBJ2-7, with a tentative D call TRBD1 (5 bases). The CDR3 is 14 amino acids. Looked up from germline, CDR1 is MNHEY and CDR2 is SVGEGT. Trimming cost V 6 bases and J 4 bases, with 16 bases left between them. The CDR3: CASSRTSGFYEQYF. The DNA of the CDR3 is TGTGCCAGCAGCCGAACATCAGGGTTTTACGAGCAGTACTTC.

This chain links TRBV6-2 or TRBV6-3 with TRBJ2-4, with TRBD1 matching over 9 bases. Germline V gene data show CDR1 as MNHEY and CDR2 as SVGEGT. The CDR3 has 15 residues. The junction had 7 bases not matched to a gene; V was cut back by 4 bases and J by 6 bases. CDR3 sequence (DNA): TGTGCCAGCAGTTCGACAGGGGGATTTTCAAACATTCAGTACTTC. It is translated as CASSSTGGFSNIQYF.

This clone occurred once. V usage is TRBV27 and J usage is TRBJ2-5; maybe TRBD1 (5 bases). This CDR3 has 13 amino acids. The ends were cut back, 0 bases at V and 6 bases at J, with 8 bases in the middle. Germline values: CDR1 MNHEY, CDR2 SMNVEV (reference sequence). The DNA of the CDR3 is TGTGCCAGCAGTTTATCGTCAGGGAAGACCCAGTACTTC. Translated, it gives CASSLSSGKTQYF.

In nucleotides, the CDR3 is TGTGCCAGCAGTTCAGCGGGGGGGAGCGGGGAGACCCAGTACTTC. Translation gives CASSSAGGSGETQYF. V and J are TRBV6-5 and TRBJ2-5, with 10 bases aligning to TRBD2. The CDR3 consists of 15 residues. Germline values: CDR1 MNHEY, CDR2 SVGAGI. With 4 bases clipped from V and 5 bases from J, the junction kept 7 bases outside the gene matches.

The gene calls are TRBV12-3 or TRBV12-4 and TRBJ1-5; D uncertain. The CDR3 runs to 13 residues. Trimming stripped 7 bases from V and 4 bases from J, with 11 bases between. This chain's CDR3 is CASTRQDNQPQHF. Here the CDR3 DNA reads TGTGCCAGCACTCGGCAGGATAATCAGCCCCAGCATTTT.

CDR3 protein: CASSLVIWTGHSGANVLTF. CDR3 DNA sequence: TGTGCCAGCAGCTTAGTTATCTGGACAGGCCACTCTGGGGCCAACGTCCTGACTTTC. The chain has TRBV7-8 and TRBJ2-6; 7 bases are a match to TRBD1. CDR1 and CDR2 from the germline V gene are SGHVS and FQNEAQ. CDR3 size: 19 residues. The V gene end was trimmed by 1 base and the J gene end by 0 bases; junction bases not matched to a gene: 9.

CDR3 sequence (DNA): TGCGCCAGCAGCCCACACACCCCCCTACAGGGGTACGAGCAGTACTTC. Amino acid sequence: CASSPHTPLQGYEQYF. The chain links TRBV5-1 to TRBJ2-7, with 7 nucleotides matching TRBD1. Trimming at V came to 4 bases and at J to 4 bases, leaving 14 bases not matched to a gene. Germline V gene sequence: CDR1 SGHRS, CDR2 YFSETQ. The CDR3 sequence is 16 residues long.

The chain recombines TRBV5-4 with TRBJ1-1, with a possible D match to TRBD1 (5 bases). The germline CDR1 and CDR2 sequences are SGHNT and YYREEE (reference sequence). The CDR3 runs 15 residues. Trimming left V 2 bases short and J 1 base short, with 12 bases between. The DNA of the CDR3 is TGTGCCAGCAGCTTTTCGATTGGACAGAACACTGAAGCTTTCTTT. Its translation: CASSFSIGQNTEAFF.

The rearrangement uses TRBV7-9 and TRBJ1-5, with TRBD1 matching 8 bases. The CDR3 has 16 residues. Germline V gives CDR1 SEHNR, CDR2 FQNEAQ (reference sequence). Trimming removed 5 bases from V and 4 bases from J; junction bases left unmatched: 10. For the CDR3, the DNA is TGTGCCAGCAGCCCCTCCGACAGGGGATATAATCAGCCCCAGCATTTT. The encoded protein is CASSPSDRGYNQPQHF.

The J gene is TRBJ2-7, the V gene TRBV10-3, with TRBD2 as a possible D gene (5 bases). In germline, CDR1 is ENHRY, CDR2 SYGVKD. The ends were cut back, 3 bases at V and 6 bases at J, with 12 bases in the middle. The CDR3 has 13 residues. CDR3: CAISDPNRGEQYF. Here the CDR3 DNA reads TGTGCCATCAGTGACCCAAATCGGGGCGAGCAGTACTTC.